This is a list of T cell receptor beta chains from one sample in a study of blood T cell repertoires in COVID-19. Clones were sequenced by immunoSEQ multiplex PCR, and TCRdb holds only the in-frame ones, with some missing. The sample lists about 68,000 clones; more than 80% were seen once. The sequencing input was peripheral blood. The receptors stem from a man aged 25 to 40 with acute or convalescent COVID-19. CDR3s include the opening cysteine and the closing phenylalanine or tryptophan. D genes are given only for firm matches. Clone size, where shown, is once, few, many, or a class for clones that have expanded.

V,J,D,size,DNA,CDR3
TRBV11-2,TRBJ1-2,.,.,TGTGCCAGCAGCTTAGATTTAAACTATGGCTACACCTTC,CASSLDLNYGYTF
TRBV28,TRBJ1-6,.,.,TGTGCCAGCAGTTTTCCCACCTATAATTCACCCCTCCACTTT,CASSFPTYNSPLHF
TRBV5-5,TRBJ2-5,.,.,TGTGCCAGCAGCCCCACAGGGATCCAAGAGACCCAGTACTTC,CASSPTGIQETQYF
TRBV19,TRBJ2-1,.,.,TGTGCCAGTAGGCCGGGACAACCCTACAATGAGCAGTTCTTC,CASRPGQPYNEQFF
TRBV30,TRBJ1-5,TRBD1,.,TGTGCCTGGAGTCCTCAGGGGGCGAGGGGCAATCAGCCCCAGCATTTT,CAWSPQGARGNQPQHF
TRBV6-2/TRBV6-3,TRBJ2-3,TRBD2,.,TGTGCCAGCAGTCAACTAGCGGGAGGGTCCACAGATACGCAGTATTTT,CASSQLAGGSTDTQYF
TRBV5-4,TRBJ2-7,TRBD1,.,TGTGCCAGCAGCCCTACAGGGGGCGCGCCGTACGAGCAGTACTTC,CASSPTGGAPYEQYF
TRBV7-9,TRBJ2-3,TRBD2,.,TGTGCCAGCAGCTTAGCGCGGGGAGGGCCAGATACGCAGTATTTT,CASSLARGGPDTQYF
TRBV24-1,TRBJ2-2,.,.,TGTGCCACCAGTGATTTCTCAGAGACAGAATACACCGGGGAGCTGTTTTTT,CATSDFSETEYTGELFF
TRBV21-1,TRBJ1-5,.,.,TGTGCCAGCAGCAAGAGCACGGGAGGGCAAATAGTTACCGATAGCAATCAGCCCCAGCATTTT,CASSKSTGGQIVTDSNQPQHF
TRBV28,TRBJ2-4,TRBD1,.,TGTGCCACCGCTACCCCCGGGACAGGGAATAGGGCGGCCAAAAACATTCAGTACTTC,CATATPGTGNRAAKNIQYF
TRBV12-5,TRBJ1-5,.,once,TGTGCTAGTGGTCCCCTGCCGGAATCTTCGGGTCAGCCCCAGCATTTT,CASGPLPESSGQPQHF
TRBV11-2,TRBJ2-7,.,.,TGTGCCAGCAGCTTAGGTTTAGGCGGGACAGAATCCTACGAGCAGTACTTC,CASSLGLGGTESYEQYF
TRBV6-5,TRBJ2-4,.,.,TGTGCCAGCAGTTATCGGTCTGGAGCCAAAAACATTCAGTACTTC,CASSYRSGAKNIQYF
TRBV27,TRBJ2-7,.,.,TGTGCCAGCAGTCCCTACCCTAGTCACGCTACGGAAAGGGGCTTCTACGAGCAGTACTTC,CASSPYPSHATERGFYEQYF
TRBV29-1,TRBJ2-7,TRBD1,few,TGCAGCGTAAAAAGGGGGACAGGGGACTACGAGCAGTACTTC,CSVKRGTGDYEQYF
TRBV11-2,TRBJ2-5,.,.,TGTGCCAGCAGCTTAGACCCCCTAGTGAAGACCCAGTACTTC,CASSLDPLVKTQYF
TRBV14,TRBJ2-1,TRBD2,.,TGTGCCAGCGCTATAGCGGGAGTTTCAAATGAGCAGTTCTTC,CASAIAGVSNEQFF
TRBV27,TRBJ1-5,.,.,TGTGCCAGCAGTTCCCGGGGAAGGGAAAGTGTGCAGCCCCAGCATTTT,CASSSRGRESVQPQHF
TRBV30,TRBJ2-5,TRBD2,.,TGTGCCTCCCGGACTAGCGGGAGAGAGACCCAGTACTTC,CASRTSGRETQYF
TRBV4-1,TRBJ2-2,TRBD2,.,TGCGCCAGCAGCCAAGTGACTAGCGCCACCGGGGAGCTGTTTTTT,CASSQVTSATGELFF
TRBV7-2,TRBJ2-7,TRBD2,.,TGTGCCACCAGACTAGCGTTGAATAACGAGCAGTACTTC,CATRLALNNEQYF
TRBV29-1,TRBJ1-1,.,.,TGCAGCATCCGGCGGCTTGGGAGCTACACTGAAGCTTTCTTT,CSIRRLGSYTEAFF
TRBV4-1,TRBJ1-5,.,.,TGCGCCAGCAGCCCGCCAGGGATTAATAGCAATCAGCCCCAGCATTTT,CASSPPGINSNQPQHF
TRBV6-5,TRBJ2-7,.,.,TGTGCCAGCAGTTACTCTCCCGCGGGGTACGAGCAGTACTTC,CASSYSPAGYEQYF
TRBV2,TRBJ1-1,.,few,TGTGCCAGCAGTGGCGAAACTTTAGCTTTCTTT,CASSGETLAFF
TRBV6-2/TRBV6-3,TRBJ2-3,TRBD2,.,TGTGCCAGCAGTGCTGCGGGAGGCCCACGGGTGGATACGCAGTATTTT,CASSAAGGPRVDTQYF
TRBV7-3,TRBJ2-7,TRBD2,.,TGTGCCAGCAGCTTGGGAGGGCGGGACGAGCAGTACTTC,CASSLGGRDEQYF
TRBV6-5,TRBJ1-6,TRBD1,.,TGTGCCAGCAGCCTAGGGACAGGGATTTACTCACCCCTCCACTTT,CASSLGTGIYSPLHF
TRBV9,TRBJ2-5,.,.,TGTGCCAGCAGCCCAGGGGTAGCGTGGCAAGAGACCCAGTACTTC,CASSPGVAWQETQYF
TRBV5-1,TRBJ2-4,TRBD1,.,TGCGCCAGCAGCTTAGACAGGGGGAACATTCAGCACTTC,CASSLDRGNIQHF
TRBV30,TRBJ1-6,.,few,TGTGCCTGGAGTGTGGTCCCAGGGGTGGGTTCACCCCTCCACTTT,CAWSVVPGVGSPLHF
TRBV5-3,TRBJ1-6,TRBD1,.,TGTGCCAGAAGCCTGCCGGACAGGAGGAATTCACCCCTCCACTTT,CARSLPDRRNSPLHF
TRBV7-2,TRBJ2-1,TRBD2,.,TGTGCCAGCAGCACCAGACTAGCTTCGAGCTCCTACAATGAGCAGTTCTTC,CASSTRLASSSYNEQFF
TRBV13,TRBJ2-1,.,.,TGTGCCAGCAGCCTCTACAATGAGCAGTTCTTC,CASSLYNEQFF
TRBV4-2,TRBJ2-7,TRBD2,.,TGTGCCAGCAGCCACGCGGCGGGACTAGGGAGCTACGAGCAGTACTTC,CASSHAAGLGSYEQYF
TRBV24-1,TRBJ2-7,.,.,TGTGCCACCAGTGACCTTAGAGAGGGCCGTACGGCGCCCGATCTCCACGAGCAGTACTTC,CATSDLREGRTAPDLHEQYF
TRBV20-1,TRBJ2-7,.,.,TGCAGTGCTAGTGGGAGGACCTACGAGCAGTACTTC,CSASGRTYEQYF
TRBV7-3,TRBJ2-3,.,.,TGTGCCAGCAGCTCTCTTGGGGGAGGCCCCCTCACAGATACGCAGTATTTT,CASSSLGGGPLTDTQYF
TRBV28,TRBJ1-4,TRBD1,.,TGTGCCACCTATCGACAGGGCGATAATGAAAAACTGTTTTTT,CATYRQGDNEKLFF